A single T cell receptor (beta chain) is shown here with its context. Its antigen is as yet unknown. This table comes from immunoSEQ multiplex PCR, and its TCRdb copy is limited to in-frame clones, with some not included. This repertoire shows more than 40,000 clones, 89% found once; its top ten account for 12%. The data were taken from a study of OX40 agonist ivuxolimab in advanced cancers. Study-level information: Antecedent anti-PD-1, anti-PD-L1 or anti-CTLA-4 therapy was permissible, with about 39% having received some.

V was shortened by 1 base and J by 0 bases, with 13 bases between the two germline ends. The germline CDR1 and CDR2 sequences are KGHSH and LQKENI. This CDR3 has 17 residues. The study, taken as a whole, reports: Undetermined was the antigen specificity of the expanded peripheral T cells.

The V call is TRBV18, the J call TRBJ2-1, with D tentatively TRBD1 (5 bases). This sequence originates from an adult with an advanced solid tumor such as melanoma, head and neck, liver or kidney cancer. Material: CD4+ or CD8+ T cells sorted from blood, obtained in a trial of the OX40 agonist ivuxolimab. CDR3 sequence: CASSPRARGGSYNEQFF. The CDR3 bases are TGTGCCAGCTCACCACGGGCAAGGGGTGGCTCCTACAATGAGCAGTTCTTC.